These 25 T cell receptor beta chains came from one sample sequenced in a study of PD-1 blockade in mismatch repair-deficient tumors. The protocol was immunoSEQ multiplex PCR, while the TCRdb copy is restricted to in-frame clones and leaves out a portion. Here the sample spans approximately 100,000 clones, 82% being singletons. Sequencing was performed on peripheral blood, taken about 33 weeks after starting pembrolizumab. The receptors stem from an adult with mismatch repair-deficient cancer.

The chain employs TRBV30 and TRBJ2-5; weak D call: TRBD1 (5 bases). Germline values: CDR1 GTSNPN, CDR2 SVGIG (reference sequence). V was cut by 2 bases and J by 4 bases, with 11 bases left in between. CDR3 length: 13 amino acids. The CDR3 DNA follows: TGTGCCTGGAGTCCCAGGGAAACAGAGACCCAGTACTTC. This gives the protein CAWSPRETETQYF.

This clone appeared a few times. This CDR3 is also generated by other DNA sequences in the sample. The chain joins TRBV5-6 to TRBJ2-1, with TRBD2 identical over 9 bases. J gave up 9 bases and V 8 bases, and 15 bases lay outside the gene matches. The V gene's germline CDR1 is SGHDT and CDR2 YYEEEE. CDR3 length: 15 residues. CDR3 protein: CASDRWTSDFGEQFF. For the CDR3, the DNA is TGTGCCAGTGACCGTTGGACTAGCGATTTCGGTGAGCAGTTCTTC.

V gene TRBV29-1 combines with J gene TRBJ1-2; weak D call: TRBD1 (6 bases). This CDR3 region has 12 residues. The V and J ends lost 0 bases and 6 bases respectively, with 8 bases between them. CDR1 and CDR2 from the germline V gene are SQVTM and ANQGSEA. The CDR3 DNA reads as TGCAGCGTTGAAGATAGGGGGGATGGCTACACCTTC. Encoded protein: CSVEDRGDGYTF.

For the CDR3, the DNA is TGTGCCAGCACCGTCGCAGGATACAAAAACATTCAGTACTTC. Residues: CASTVAGYKNIQYF. This chain uses TRBV6-5 with TRBJ2-4; D call uncertain. Trimming took 7 bases from V and 3 from J, leaving 13 bases between them. This CDR3 region has 14 residues. The germline V gene encodes CDR1 MNHEY and CDR2 SVGAGI.

CDR3 bases: TGCGCCAGCAGCTTTGGGGGGCGAACTGAAGCTTTCTTT. Its translation is CASSFGGRTEAFF. This chain uses TRBV5-1 with TRBJ1-1; tentatively, D is TRBD1 (6 bases). CDR1 and CDR2 (germline): SGHRS, YFSETQ. The length of the CDR3 is 13 residues. With 2 bases removed from V and 5 bases from J, the gap between germline ends came to 10 bases.

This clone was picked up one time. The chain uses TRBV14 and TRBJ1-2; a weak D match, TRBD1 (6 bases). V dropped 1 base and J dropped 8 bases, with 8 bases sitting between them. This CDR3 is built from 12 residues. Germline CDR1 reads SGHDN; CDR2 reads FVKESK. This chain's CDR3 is CASSQAGVGYTF. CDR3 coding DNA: TGTGCCAGCAGCCAAGCAGGGGTCGGCTACACCTTC.

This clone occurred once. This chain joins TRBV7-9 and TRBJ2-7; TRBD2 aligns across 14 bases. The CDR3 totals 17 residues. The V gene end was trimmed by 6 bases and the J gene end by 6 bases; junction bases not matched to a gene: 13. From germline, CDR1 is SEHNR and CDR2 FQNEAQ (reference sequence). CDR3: CASSFIPGLAGASEQYF. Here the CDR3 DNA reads TGTGCCAGCAGTTTTATTCCGGGACTAGCGGGAGCTTCCGAGCAGTACTTC.

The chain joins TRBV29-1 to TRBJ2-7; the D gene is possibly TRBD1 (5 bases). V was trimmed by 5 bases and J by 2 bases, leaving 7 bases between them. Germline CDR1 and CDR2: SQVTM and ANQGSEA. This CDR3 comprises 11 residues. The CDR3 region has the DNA TGCAGCGTTTTGACAGCCTACGAGCAGTACTTC. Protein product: CSVLTAYEQYF.

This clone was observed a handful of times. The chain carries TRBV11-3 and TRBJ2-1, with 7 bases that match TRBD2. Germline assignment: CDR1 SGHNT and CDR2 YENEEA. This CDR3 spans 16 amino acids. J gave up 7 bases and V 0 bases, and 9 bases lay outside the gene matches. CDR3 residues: CASSLDRLAALNEQFF. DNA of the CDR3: TGTGCCAGCAGCTTAGATCGTCTAGCGGCATTAAATGAGCAGTTCTTC.

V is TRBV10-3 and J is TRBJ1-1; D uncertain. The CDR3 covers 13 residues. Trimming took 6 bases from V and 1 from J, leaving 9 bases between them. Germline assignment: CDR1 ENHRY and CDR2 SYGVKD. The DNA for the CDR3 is TGTGCCATCAGCCTGGACGGGAACACTGAAGCTTTCTTT. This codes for CAISLDGNTEAFF.

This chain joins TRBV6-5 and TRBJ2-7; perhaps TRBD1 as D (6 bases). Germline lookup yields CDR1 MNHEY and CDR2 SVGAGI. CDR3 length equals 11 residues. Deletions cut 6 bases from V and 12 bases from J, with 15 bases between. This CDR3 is CASRSSGVWYF. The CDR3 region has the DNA TGTGCCAGCAGATCCTCAGGGGTTTGGTACTTC.

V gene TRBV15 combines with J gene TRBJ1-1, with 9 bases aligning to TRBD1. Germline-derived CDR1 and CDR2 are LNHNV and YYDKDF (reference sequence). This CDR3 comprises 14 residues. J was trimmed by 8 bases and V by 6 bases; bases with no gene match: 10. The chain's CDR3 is CATRRQGGTIEAFF. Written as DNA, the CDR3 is TGTGCCACCAGAAGACAGGGGGGAACAATCGAAGCTTTCTTT. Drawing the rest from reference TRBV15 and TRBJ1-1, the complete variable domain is DAMVIQNPRYQVTQFGKPVTLSCSQTLNHNVMYWYQQKSSQAPKLLFHYYDKDFNNEADTPDNFQSRRPNTSFCFLDIRSPGLGDTAMYLCATRRQGGTIEAFFGQGTRLTVV.

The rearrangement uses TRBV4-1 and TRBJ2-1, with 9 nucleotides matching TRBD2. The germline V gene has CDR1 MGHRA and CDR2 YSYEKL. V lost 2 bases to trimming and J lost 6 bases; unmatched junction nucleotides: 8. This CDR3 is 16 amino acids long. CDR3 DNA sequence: TGCGCCAGCAGCCAACTGACTAGCGGCGCCGGCAATGAGCAGTTCTTC. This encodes CASSQLTSGAGNEQFF.

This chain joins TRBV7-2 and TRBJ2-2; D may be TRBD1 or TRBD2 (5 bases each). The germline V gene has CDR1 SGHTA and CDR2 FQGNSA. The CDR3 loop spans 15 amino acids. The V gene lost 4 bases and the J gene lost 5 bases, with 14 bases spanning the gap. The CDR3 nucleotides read TGTGCCAGCAGCTGGGGGAACTTGAGGACCGGGGAGCTGTTTTTT. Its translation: CASSWGNLRTGELFF.

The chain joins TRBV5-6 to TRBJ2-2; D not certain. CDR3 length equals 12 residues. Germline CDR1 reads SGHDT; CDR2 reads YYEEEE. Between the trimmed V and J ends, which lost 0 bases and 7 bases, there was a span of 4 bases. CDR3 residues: CASSLEDGELFF. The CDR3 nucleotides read TGTGCCAGCAGCTTGGAGGACGGGGAGCTGTTTTTT.

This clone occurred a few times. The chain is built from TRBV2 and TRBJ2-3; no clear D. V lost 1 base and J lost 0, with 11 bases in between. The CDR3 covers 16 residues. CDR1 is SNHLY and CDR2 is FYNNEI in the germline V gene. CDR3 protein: CASSEGGGRSTDTQYF. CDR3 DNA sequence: TGTGCCAGCAGTGAAGGGGGTGGCAGAAGCACAGATACGCAGTATTTT.

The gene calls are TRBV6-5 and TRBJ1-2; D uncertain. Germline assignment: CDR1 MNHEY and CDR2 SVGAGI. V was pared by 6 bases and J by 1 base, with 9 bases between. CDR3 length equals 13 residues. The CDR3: CASRKTGNYGYTF. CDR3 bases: TGTGCCAGCAGGAAAACTGGTAACTATGGCTACACCTTC.

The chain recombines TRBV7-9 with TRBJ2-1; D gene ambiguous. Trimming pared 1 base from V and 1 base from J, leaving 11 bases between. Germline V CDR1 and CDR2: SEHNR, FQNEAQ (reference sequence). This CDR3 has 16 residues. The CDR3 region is CASSLDISRSYNEQFF. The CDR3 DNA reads TGTGCCAGCAGCTTAGATATCTCCCGGTCCTACAATGAGCAGTTCTTC.

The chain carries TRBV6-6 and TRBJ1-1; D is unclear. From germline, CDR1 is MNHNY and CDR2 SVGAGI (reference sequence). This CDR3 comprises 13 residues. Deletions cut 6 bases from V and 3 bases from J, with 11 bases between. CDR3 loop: CASSPWGDTEAFF. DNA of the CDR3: TGTGCCAGCAGCCCCTGGGGTGACACTGAAGCTTTCTTT.

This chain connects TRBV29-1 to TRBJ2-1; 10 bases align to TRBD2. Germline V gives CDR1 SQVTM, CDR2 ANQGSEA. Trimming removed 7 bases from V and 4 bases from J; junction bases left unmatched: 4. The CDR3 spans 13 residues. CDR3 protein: CSGGLAEYNEQFF. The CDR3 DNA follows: TGCAGCGGAGGACTAGCGGAGTACAATGAGCAGTTCTTC.

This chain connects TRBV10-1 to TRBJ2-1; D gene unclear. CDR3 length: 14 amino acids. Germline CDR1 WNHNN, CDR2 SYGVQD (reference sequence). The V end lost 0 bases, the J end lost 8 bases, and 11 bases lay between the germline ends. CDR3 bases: TGCGCCAGCAGTGAGTCCGGAGACGTCTATGAGCAGTTCTTC. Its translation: CASSESGDVYEQFF.

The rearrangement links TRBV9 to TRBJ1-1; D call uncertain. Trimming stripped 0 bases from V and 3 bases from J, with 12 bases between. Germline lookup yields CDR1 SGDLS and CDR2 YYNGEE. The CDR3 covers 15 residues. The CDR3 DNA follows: TGTGCCAGCAGCGTAGTTCGGGTTCCGGACACTGAAGCTTTCTTT. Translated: CASSVVRVPDTEAFF.

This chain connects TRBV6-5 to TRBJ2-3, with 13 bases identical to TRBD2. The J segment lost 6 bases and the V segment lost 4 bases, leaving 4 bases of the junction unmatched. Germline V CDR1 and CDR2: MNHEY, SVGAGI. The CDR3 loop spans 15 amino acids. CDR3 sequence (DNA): TGTGCCAGCAGTTGGACTAGCGGGAGAATGGATACGCAGTATTTT. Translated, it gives CASSWTSGRMDTQYF.

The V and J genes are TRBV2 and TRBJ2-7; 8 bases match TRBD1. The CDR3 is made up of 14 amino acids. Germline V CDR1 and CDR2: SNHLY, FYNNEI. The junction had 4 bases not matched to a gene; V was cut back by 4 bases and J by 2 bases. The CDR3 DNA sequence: TGTGCCAGCAGTGCCCGGGACAGGACCTACGAGCAGTACTTC. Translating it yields CASSARDRTYEQYF.

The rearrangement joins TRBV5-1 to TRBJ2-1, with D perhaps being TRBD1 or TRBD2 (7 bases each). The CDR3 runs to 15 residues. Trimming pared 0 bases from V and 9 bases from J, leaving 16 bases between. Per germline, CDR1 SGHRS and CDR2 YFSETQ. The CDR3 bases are TGCGCCAGCAGCTTGGGGGAGGGGGCTGGAGGTGAGCAGTTCTTC. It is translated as CASSLGEGAGGEQFF.